The rows below give T cell receptor beta chains drawn from one sample of a study of graft-versus-host responses after intestinal transplantation. Which antigens these TCRs recognize remains unknown. The assay was immunoSEQ multiplex PCR, and TCRdb's table has in-frame clones only and misses some. The table includes some 90,000 clones, around nine tenths detected once. The specimen was unstimulated CD4+ T cells sorted from spleen or lymph node cells, collected before intestinal transplant. Every receptor here comes from a human donor who received an intestinal transplant. The CDR3 runs from the conserved cysteine through the conserved F or W. Each record gives: J gene, clone size, V gene, D gene, CDR3 protein, CDR3 DNA. D genes are given only for firm matches. Clone size appears in some rows only: once, few, many, or a class for an expanded clone.

TRBJ1-2	-	TRBV6-5	-	CASMGGAYGYTF	TGTGCCAGCATGGGGGGGGCGTATGGCTACACCTTC
TRBJ2-7	few	TRBV7-3	-	CASSFHPSSGEQYF	TGTGCCAGCAGCTTTCACCCCTCCTCGGGCGAGCAGTACTTC
TRBJ1-3	-	TRBV30	-	CAWSVGGNSGNTIYF	TGTGCCTGGAGTGTAGGCGGGAACTCTGGAAACACCATATATTTT
TRBJ2-1	-	TRBV27	-	CASSPPGSFSYNEQFF	TGTGCCAGCAGCCCACCGGGGTCCTTTTCGTACAATGAGCAGTTCTTC
TRBJ2-2	-	TRBV30	TRBD2	CAWSVRGGQLFF	TGTGCCTGGAGTGTACGGGGGGGTCAGCTGTTTTTT
TRBJ1-3	-	TRBV28	TRBD1	CASSFPRTGSGNTIYF	TGTGCCAGCAGTTTTCCCCGGACAGGCTCTGGAAACACCATATATTTT
TRBJ2-1	-	TRBV5-1	-	CASSEQYNEQFF	TGCGCCAGCAGCGAACAATACAATGAGCAGTTCTTC
TRBJ1-1	-	TRBV19	-	CASSLQGAEAFF	TGTGCCAGTAGTCTACAGGGAGCTGAAGCTTTCTTT
TRBJ1-5	-	TRBV6-1	-	CASKRDQPQHF	TGTGCCAGCAAGAGAGATCAGCCCCAGCATTTT
TRBJ2-7	-	TRBV19	TRBD1	CASSRGQAYEQYF	TGTGCCAGTAGTAGGGGACAGGCCTACGAGCAGTACTTC
TRBJ1-2	-	TRBV25-1	-	CASSEFRGEAGYTF	TGTGCCAGCAGTGAATTTAGGGGGGAGGCTGGCTACACCTTC
TRBJ2-2	-	TRBV18	-	CASSPGVNTGELFF	TGTGCCAGCTCCCCGGGGGTGAACACCGGGGAGCTGTTTTTT
TRBJ2-7	-	TRBV5-1	TRBD2	CASRIRAGEGEQYF	TGCGCCAGCAGAATTCGAGCGGGGGAAGGCGAGCAGTACTTC
TRBJ2-2	few	TRBV25-1	TRBD1	CASRDRGTGELFF	TGTGCCAGCAGAGACAGGGGAACCGGGGAGCTGTTTTTT
TRBJ2-2	-	TRBV2	TRBD2	CASSGALATTGELFF	TGTGCCAGCAGTGGGGCACTAGCGACCACCGGGGAGCTGTTTTTT
TRBJ2-1	-	TRBV11-2	TRBD2	CASKAGEARNEQFF	TGTGCCAGCAAAGCGGGAGAGGCTAGGAATGAGCAGTTCTTC
TRBJ2-1	-	TRBV6-6	-	CASSYSGTYNEQFF	TGTGCCAGCAGTTACAGTGGCACCTACAATGAGCAGTTCTTC
TRBJ2-7	once	TRBV6-1	-	CASSDRGPYEQYF	TGTGCCAGCAGTGATCGAGGTCCCTACGAGCAGTACTTC
TRBJ2-7	-	TRBV27	-	CASSLGMLAPGSYEQYF	TGTGCCAGCAGTTTAGGAATGCTGGCGCCCGGCTCCTACGAGCAGTACTTC
TRBJ2-7	-	TRBV7-2	TRBD2	CASSRTRTSAYEQYF	TGTGCCAGCAGCCGGACCCGGACTAGCGCCTACGAGCAGTACTTC
TRBJ2-5	-	TRBV5-4	-	CASSLMDYQETQYF	TGTGCCAGCAGCTTGATGGACTATCAAGAGACCCAGTACTTC
TRBJ1-6	-	TRBV6-5	-	CASSYGRRNNSPLHF	TGTGCCAGCAGTTACGGACGGCGCAATAATTCACCCCTCCACTTT
TRBJ2-1	-	TRBV2	-	CASSVEATNEQFF	TGTGCCAGCAGTGTTGAGGCAACCAATGAGCAGTTCTTC
TRBJ2-7	-	TRBV30	-	CAWSVRLKVSEQYF	TGTGCCTGGAGTGTACGACTTAAAGTATCCGAGCAGTACTTC
TRBJ2-2	once	TRBV5-1	-	CASSSTGTGPRELFF	TGCGCCAGCAGCTCTACCGGGACGGGGCCGCGGGAGCTGTTTTTT
TRBJ2-5	-	TRBV5-1	-	CASSLFIAASGETQYF	TGCGCCAGCAGCTTGTTCATAGCGGCCTCCGGAGAGACCCAGTACTTC
TRBJ2-3	-	TRBV19	TRBD2	CASREGPYANTQYF	TGTGCCAGTCGGGAGGGCCCCTACGCGAATACGCAGTATTTT